This T cell receptor beta chain was sequenced for a study of monozygotic twins with cystic fibrosis. Study-wide background: Libraries were built from three micrograms of fragmented DNA using around 16 PCR cycles.

Regarding the study as a whole: Monozygotic CF twin pairs shared significantly more nucleotide-identical clonotypes than unrelated CF individuals did.

The germline V gene encodes CDR1 LNHDA and CDR2 SQIVND (reference sequence). J was trimmed by 4 bases and V by 5 bases; bases with no gene match: 14. The CDR3 consists of 17 residues. In regard to this clone: Its antigen is not known.

The table came from immunoSEQ multiplex PCR; TCRdb's copy has only in-frame clones and leaves some out. The table lists fewer than 20,000 clones, approximately 97% of them singletons, with more than 1.5% in the top ten. Sequenced input: blood. This chain uses TRBV19 with TRBJ1-5; TRBD1 agrees at 7 bases. This sequence was found in a woman in her thirties with cystic fibrosis. The CDR3 DNA is TGTGCCAGTAGTTTTATACCGGGACAGACAAATAATCAGCCCCAGCATTTT. It is translated as CASSFIPGQTNNQPQHF.